These 30 T cell receptor beta chains were all obtained from the same sample, sequenced in a study of T-cell memory formation after mild COVID-19. Using its own MiXCR run on the 5' RACE reads, TCRdb lists one record per CDR3 protein. Of about 560,000 distinct CDR3 sequences in the sample, 17% were seen once. Material for sequencing was PBMCs or a T cell subset sorted from them (not recorded which). The source is an adult woman who had mild COVID-19 (a few samples of this study predate the infection). Cell type and time point are not known.

V gene TRBV3-1 combines with J gene TRBJ1-1, with D uncertain. The CDR3 runs 13 residues. The ends were cut back, 8 bases at V and 6 bases at J, with 16 bases in the middle. Looked up from germline, CDR1 is LGHDT and CDR2 is YNNKEL (reference sequence). CDR3 amino acids: CASSYSWQAEAFF. In nucleotides, the CDR3 is TGTGCCAGCTCCTACTCCTGGCAGGCTGAAGCTTTCTTT. The full variable domain, in which reference TRBV3-1 and TRBJ1-1 provide the parts outside the CDR3, is DTAVSQTPKYLVTQMGNDKSIKCEQNLGHDTMYWYKQDSKKFLKIMFSYNNKELIINETVPNRFSPKSPDKAHLNLHINSLELGDSAVYFCASSYSWQAEAFFGQGTRLTVV.

This clonotype has a handful of counts. The chain's CDR3 is CASSVALQGAYEQYF. The DNA of the CDR3 is TGTGCCAGCAGCGTAGCTTTACAGGGGGCCTACGAGCAGTACTTC. The chain employs TRBV9 and TRBJ2-7, with TRBD1 identical over 8 bases. J lost 2 bases, V lost 0 bases, and 4 bases had no gene match. Germline V lookup: CDR1 SGDLS, CDR2 YYNGEE. This CDR3 is 15 amino acids long.

In this sample, this clonotype turned up a few times. The chain has TRBV5-1 and TRBJ1-1, with D unresolved. CDR1 SGHRS and CDR2 YFSETQ come from the germline V gene. V was trimmed by 0 bases and J by 2 bases, leaving 17 bases between them. The CDR3 contains 17 residues. CDR3 DNA sequence: TGCGCCAGCAGCTTGGTTAGCCGCCCTGCCCCAAACACTGAAGCTTTCTTT. Translation: CASSLVSRPAPNTEAFF. The whole variable domain, remainder taken from reference TRBV5-1 and TRBJ1-1, is KAGVTQTPRYLIKTRGQQVTLSCSPISGHRSVSWYQQTPGQGLQFLFEYFSETQRNKGNFPGRFSGRQFSNSRSEMNVSTLELGDSALYLCASSLVSRPAPNTEAFFGQGTRLTVV.

The chain joins TRBV9 to TRBJ1-1, with a possible D match to TRBD1 (6 bases). Trimming stripped 0 bases from V and 3 bases from J, with 12 bases between. Germline V CDR1 and CDR2: SGDLS, YYNGEE. This CDR3 contains 15 residues. DNA of the CDR3: TGTGCCAGCAGCGTAGGGTGGGGGGCCGACACTGAAGCTTTCTTT. It translates to CASSVGWGADTEAFF.

The rearrangement uses TRBV5-1 and TRBJ2-1; the match to TRBD2 covers 11 bases. The V gene's germline CDR1 is SGHRS and CDR2 YFSETQ. The V gene end was trimmed by 4 bases and the J gene end by 7 bases; junction bases not matched to a gene: 7. The CDR3 spans 15 residues. The CDR3 is CASSPASGGLNEQFF. The CDR3 nucleotides are TGCGCCAGCAGCCCGGCTAGCGGGGGGCTGAATGAGCAGTTCTTC. The whole variable domain, filled in from reference TRBV5-1 and TRBJ2-1, reads KAGVTQTPRYLIKTRGQQVTLSCSPISGHRSVSWYQQTPGQGLQFLFEYFSETQRNKGNFPGRFSGRQFSNSRSEMNVSTLELGDSALYLCASSPASGGLNEQFFGPGTRLTVL.

The chain employs TRBV2 and TRBJ1-2; tentatively, D is TRBD1 (5 bases). This CDR3 has 13 amino acids. Trimming stripped 4 bases from V and 2 bases from J, with 8 bases between. Per germline, CDR1 SNHLY and CDR2 FYNNEI. Here the CDR3 reads CASSGSGNYGYTF. For the CDR3, the DNA is TGTGCCAGCAGTGGGTCAGGGAACTATGGCTACACCTTC.

The chain links TRBV27 to TRBJ2-7; D is unresolved. CDR1 is MNHEY, CDR2 SMNVEV, per germline (reference sequence). Between the trimmed V and J ends, which lost 2 bases and 3 bases, there was a span of 14 bases. The CDR3 is made up of 15 amino acids. Here the CDR3 reads CASSLGSQRFYEQYF. The CDR3 DNA sequence: TGTGCCAGCAGTTTAGGTTCTCAACGGTTCTACGAGCAGTACTTC.

This clonotype appeared a few times. The junction departs from germline at one end; a sequencing error may be responsible. The chain links TRBV7-9 to TRBJ2-7; TRBD1 matches at 8 bases. The germline gives CDR1 SEHNR, CDR2 FQNEAQ (reference sequence). The CDR3 runs to 16 residues. The CDR3, as DNA: TGTGCCAGCAGCATAGCATGGGACAGGATCTCCTACGAGCAGTACTTC. Translating it yields CASSIAWDRISYEQYF.

A single count supports this clonotype. The J gene is TRBJ2-1, the V gene TRBV7-6; TRBD2 aligns across 9 bases. CDR1 and CDR2 (germline): SGHVS, FNYEAQ. The CDR3 consists of 19 residues. The V and J ends lost 3 bases and 5 bases, in that order; junction bases with no gene match: 17. Here the CDR3 reads CASSLTPIEAGGDNNEQFF. The CDR3 nucleotides read TGTGCCAGCAGCTTGACTCCCATTGAGGCGGGAGGGGATAACAATGAGCAGTTCTTC.

The chain links TRBV7-3 to TRBJ2-3; TRBD1 matches at 9 bases. J lost 4 bases, V lost 1 base, and 6 bases had no gene match. Germline V gene lookup returns CDR1 SGHTA and CDR2 FQGTGA. The CDR3 runs to 16 residues. As DNA, the CDR3 is TGTGCCAGCAGCTTAAGCGGGACAGGGTTTCCAGATACGCAGTATTTT. This codes for CASSLSGTGFPDTQYF.

V usage is TRBV12-3 or TRBV12-4 and J usage is TRBJ2-6, with D possibly being TRBD2 (5 bases). This CDR3 is built from 20 residues. Trimming removed 3 bases at V and 0 bases at J, with 21 bases between. The CDR3 here is CASSFRLRAEFPSGANVLTF. DNA for the CDR3: TGTGCCAGCAGTTTCCGGCTGAGGGCAGAATTCCCCTCTGGGGCCAACGTCCTGACTTTC.

The V gene is TRBV6-5, the J gene TRBJ2-7; D is tentatively TRBD1 or TRBD2 (5 bases each). This CDR3 contains 13 residues. Trimming cost V 6 bases and J 6 bases, with 15 bases left between them. CDR1 is MNHEY, CDR2 SVGAGI, per germline. The CDR3 loop reads CASRMGPLAEQYF. In nucleotides, the CDR3 is TGTGCCAGCAGGATGGGACCGCTGGCCGAGCAGTACTTC.

The CDR3 sequence is CASSINSNQPQHF. CDR3 DNA: TGTGCCAGCAGCATTAATAGCAATCAGCCCCAGCATTTT. V usage is TRBV7-2 and J usage is TRBJ1-5; no definite D call. Germline CDR1 is SGHTA and CDR2 is FQGNSA. The V and J ends lost 5 bases and 0 bases respectively, with 5 bases between them. This CDR3 has 13 residues.

Details on this clonotype: The junction and the germline gene differ at one end; a read error may be behind it. This chain joins TRBV6-5 and TRBJ1-2; 9 bases are a match to TRBD1. This CDR3 comprises 14 residues. Germline CDR1 is MNHEY and CDR2 is SVGAGI. The CDR3 loop reads CASSWSPTGGEISF. CDR3 nucleotides: TGTGCCAGCAGTTGGAGCCCGACAGGGGGAGAAATCTCCTTC.

This clonotype turned up a few times. The rearrangement joins TRBV29-1 to TRBJ1-1; D remains unclear. V lost 1 base and J 10 bases, leaving 22 bases between the germline ends. This CDR3 is built from 15 residues. Germline-derived CDR1 and CDR2 are SQVTM and ANQGSEA. CDR3: CSVEGWEPKGVGAFF. The CDR3 DNA sequence: TGCAGCGTTGAAGGGTGGGAGCCCAAAGGTGTCGGAGCTTTCTTT.

The chain joins TRBV12-3 or TRBV12-4 to TRBJ2-2; 7 positions agree with TRBD2. V shed 3 bases, J shed 5 bases, and the junction held 6 bases outside the gene matches. CDR3 length equals 15 residues. The CDR3 region is CASSFWGGRTGELFF. DNA for the CDR3: TGTGCCAGCAGTTTCTGGGGGGGGAGGACCGGGGAGCTGTTTTTT.

This clonotype was counted between two and nine times. This chain links TRBV5-8 with TRBJ2-1; 7 positions agree with TRBD2. The J segment lost 3 bases and the V segment lost 7 bases, leaving 13 bases of the junction unmatched. CDR3 length: 16 amino acids. Germline CDR1 reads SGHTS; CDR2 reads YDEGEE. The CDR3 DNA reads TGTGCCAGCTGCAGCGAGCTCGGGACTATCTACAATGAGCAGTTCTTC. Protein sequence: CASCSELGTIYNEQFF.

The chain has TRBV7-2 and TRBJ1-1, with 7 bases lining up with TRBD1. The CDR3 is 14 amino acids. V dropped 1 base and J dropped 4; count of bases not matched to a gene: 3. Looked up from germline, CDR1 is SGHTA and CDR2 is FQGNSA. The CDR3 region is CASSLVEGATEAFF. The CDR3 DNA follows: TGTGCCAGCAGCTTAGTTGAGGGGGCCACTGAAGCTTTCTTT.

This sequence joins TRBV7-6 and TRBJ2-1; possible D gene TRBD2, 6 bases. Trimming took 5 bases from V and 4 from J, leaving 18 bases between them. The CDR3 runs 16 residues. Looked up from germline, CDR1 is SGHVS and CDR2 is FNYEAQ. CDR3 protein: CASSRSGLIAYNEQFF. In DNA form, the CDR3 reads TGTGCCAGCAGCCGATCGGGACTTATTGCGTACAATGAGCAGTTCTTC.

This clonotype has more than one count but fewer than ten. This chain joins TRBV7-6 and TRBJ2-2; D may be TRBD2 (6 bases). CDR3 length: 18 residues. Germline-derived CDR1 and CDR2 are SGHVS and FNYEAQ. V was trimmed by 5 bases and J by 5 bases, leaving 24 bases between them. CDR3 bases: TGTGCCAGCAGCCCATCCCCCCTGCGGGGTATCGGGACCGGGGAGCTGTTTTTT. It yields the protein CASSPSPLRGIGTGELFF.

This clonotype was observed many times. The chain uses TRBV7-2 and TRBJ2-3; TRBD2 matches 8 bases. CDR1 and CDR2 from the germline V gene are SGHTA and FQGNSA. The V and J ends lost 7 bases and 8 bases, in that order; junction bases with no gene match: 8. The CDR3 runs to 13 residues. The CDR3 loop reads CASNIGGDGTQYF. In nucleotides, the CDR3 is TGTGCCAGCAACATCGGGGGGGATGGTACGCAGTATTTT.

This clonotype has only one observation. The chain employs TRBV9 and TRBJ2-1; 7 bases match TRBD2. With 3 bases clipped from V and 8 bases from J, the junction kept 14 bases outside the gene matches. The CDR3 contains 16 residues. The germline V gene has CDR1 SGDLS and CDR2 YYNGEE. The CDR3 nucleotides read TGTGCCAGCAGCGCCCCGACTAGCTCCGACGTGTATGAGCAGTTCTTC. This sequence encodes CASSAPTSSDVYEQFF.

The chain recombines TRBV10-3 with TRBJ1-1; D is uncertain. Germline lookup yields CDR1 ENHRY and CDR2 SYGVKD. The CDR3 totals 11 residues. Trimming stripped 5 bases from V and 11 bases from J, with 12 bases between. The CDR3 here is CAISNLERAFF. The CDR3 DNA follows: TGTGCCATCAGTAATCTCGAGAGGGCTTTCTTT.

V usage is TRBV24-1 and J usage is TRBJ2-3, with a possible D match to TRBD1 (6 bases). The germline V gene encodes CDR1 KGHDR and CDR2 SFDVKD. V gave up 3 bases and J gave up 1 base, with 13 bases separating them. The CDR3 loop spans 16 amino acids. This CDR3 is CATSDTGRAGTDTQYF. As DNA, the CDR3 is TGTGCCACCAGTGATACAGGGAGAGCGGGCACAGATACGCAGTATTTT.

The CDR3 bases are TGCAACCCAATACTAGGACTGGATACGCAGTATTTT. Translation: CNPILGLDTQYF. The chain recombines TRBV20-1 with TRBJ2-3; possible D gene TRBD2, 5 bases. The CDR3 covers 12 residues. CDR1 is DFQATT, CDR2 SNEGSKA, per germline (reference sequence).

This clonotype was counted a few times. The DNA for the CDR3 is TGCAGTGCTAGAGAGGTGGGCCTTTTGGAAAAACTGTTTTTT. This sequence encodes CSAREVGLLEKLFF. V and J are TRBV20-1 and TRBJ1-4; D is undetermined. Germline V gives CDR1 DFQATT, CDR2 SNEGSKA (reference sequence). V was shortened by 0 bases and J by 8 bases, with 13 bases between the two germline ends. The CDR3 covers 14 residues.

This sequence joins TRBV20-1 and TRBJ2-7, with D tentatively TRBD1 (6 bases). Trimming shortened V by 0 bases and J by 3 bases, and 12 bases separated the two germline ends. Germline CDR1 DFQATT, CDR2 SNEGSKA (reference sequence). The CDR3 totals 14 residues. For the CDR3, the DNA is TGCAGTGCTAGAGATCGTCGAGGGGGCTACGAGCAGTACTTC. It codes for CSARDRRGGYEQYF.

There are a few counts of this clonotype. The gene calls are TRBV28 and TRBJ1-1; D unresolved. CDR3 length: 14 amino acids. CDR1 and CDR2 (germline): MDHEN, SYDVKM. Trimming cost V 1 base and J 0 bases, with 6 bases left between them. The CDR3 spells CASSLYGLNTEAFF. DNA of the CDR3: TGTGCCAGCAGTTTATACGGGCTGAACACTGAAGCTTTCTTT.

This clonotype was detected many times. This chain connects TRBV3-1 to TRBJ2-3; D call uncertain. There are 14 residues in the CDR3. V was pared by 0 bases and J by 3 bases, with 7 bases between. Germline CDR1 is LGHDT and CDR2 is YNNKEL (reference sequence). The CDR3 DNA reads TGTGCCAGCAGCCAAGAGGGTTCTACAGATACGCAGTATTTT. It yields the protein CASSQEGSTDTQYF.

The gene calls are TRBV20-1 and TRBJ2-6; TRBD1 aligns across 9 bases. The CDR3 totals 15 residues. V lost 3 bases, J lost 9 bases, and 9 bases stayed unmatched. Germline lookup yields CDR1 DFQATT and CDR2 SNEGSKA (reference sequence). The CDR3 loop reads CSASTGQGDVNVLTF. DNA of the CDR3: TGCAGTGCTAGTACGGGACAGGGCGATGTCAACGTCCTGACTTTC.